This T cell receptor beta chain was observed in a study of B cell selection in AIRE deficiency. Study-level results: Shorter CDR3s marked shared Treg sequences, biased toward few non-templated insertions. Patient Tconv cells held roughly 28% of Treg sequences shared by healthy donors.

TCRdb's table, derived via immunoSEQ multiplex PCR, lists solely in-frame clones and lacks some. Among about 25,000 clones, around 97% were seen once, and the ten largest hold roughly 0.2%. Conventional CD4 T cells were sorted as CD4+CD127+ cells. This CDR3 is 15 amino acids long. Unmatched junction bases numbered 8, after V lost 6 bases and J lost 5 bases. Germline V gives CDR1 MGHRA, CDR2 YSYEKL. On this clone: What it binds is not known.

This chain connects TRBV4-1 to TRBJ2-5, with 11 bases that match TRBD1. The specimen was conventional CD4+ T cells sorted from PBMCs. This clonotype originated in a human donor with AIRE deficiency. The CDR3 sequence: CASRRWTGGGETQYF. CDR3 DNA sequence: TGCGCCAGCAGACGGTGGACAGGGGGCGGCGAGACCCAGTACTTC.